The T cell receptor beta chain under discussion was sequenced for a study of T cell changes during pregnancy in multiple sclerosis. The protocol was immunoSEQ multiplex PCR, while the TCRdb copy is restricted to in-frame clones and leaves out a portion. The sample records approximately 44,000 clones, roughly nine tenths being singletons. The length of the CDR3 is 14 residues. Germline CDR1 reads ENHRY; CDR2 reads SYGVKD. The V end lost 10 bases, the J end lost 0 bases, and 15 bases lay between the germline ends. This rearrangement joins TRBV10-3 to TRBJ1-1; D not resolved. Material: CD4+ T cells from peripheral blood mononuclear cells, obtained before pregnancy. This clonotype originated in a female donor with multiple sclerosis, enrolled in a pregnancy study. CDR3 nucleotide sequence: TGTGCCACCACGTTTGAGTTGATGAACACTGAAGCTTTCTTT. Its translation: CATTFELMNTEAFF.